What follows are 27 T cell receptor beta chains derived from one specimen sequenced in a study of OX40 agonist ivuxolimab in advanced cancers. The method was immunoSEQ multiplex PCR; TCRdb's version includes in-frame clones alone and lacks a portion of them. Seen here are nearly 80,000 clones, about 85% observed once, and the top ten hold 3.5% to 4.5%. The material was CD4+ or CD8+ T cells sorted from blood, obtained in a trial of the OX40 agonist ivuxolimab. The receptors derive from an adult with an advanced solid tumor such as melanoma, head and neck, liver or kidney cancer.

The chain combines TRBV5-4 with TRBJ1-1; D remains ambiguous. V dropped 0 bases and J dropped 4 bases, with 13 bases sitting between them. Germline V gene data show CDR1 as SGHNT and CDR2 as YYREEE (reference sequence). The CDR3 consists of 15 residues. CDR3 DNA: TGTGCCAGCAGCTTGGATCTCCTGGGGAGCACTGAAGCTTTCTTT. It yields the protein CASSLDLLGSTEAFF.

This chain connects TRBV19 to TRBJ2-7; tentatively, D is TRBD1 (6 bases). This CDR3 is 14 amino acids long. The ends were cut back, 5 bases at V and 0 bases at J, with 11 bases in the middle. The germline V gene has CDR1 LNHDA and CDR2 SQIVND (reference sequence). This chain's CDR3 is CASSRDTNSYEQYF. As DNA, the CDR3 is TGTGCCAGTAGTCGGGACACCAACTCCTACGAGCAGTACTTC.

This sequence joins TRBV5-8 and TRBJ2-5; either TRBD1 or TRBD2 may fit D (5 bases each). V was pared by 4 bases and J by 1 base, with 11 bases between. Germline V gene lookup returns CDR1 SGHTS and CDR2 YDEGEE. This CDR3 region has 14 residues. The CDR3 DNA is TGTGCCAGCAGCCTGGGGGAAGGCCAAGAGACCCAGTACTTC. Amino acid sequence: CASSLGEGQETQYF.

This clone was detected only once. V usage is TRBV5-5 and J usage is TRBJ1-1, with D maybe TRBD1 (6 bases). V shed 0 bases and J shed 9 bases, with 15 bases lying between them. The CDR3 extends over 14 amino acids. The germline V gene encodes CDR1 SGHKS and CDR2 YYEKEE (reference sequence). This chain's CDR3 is CASSLGQAFEKAFF. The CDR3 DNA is TGTGCCAGCAGCTTGGGACAGGCATTCGAAAAAGCTTTCTTT.

CDR3 sequence: CASSPPGWGQETQYF. In DNA form, the CDR3 reads TGTGCCAGCAGCCCACCTGGGTGGGGGCAAGAGACCCAGTACTTC. The chain combines TRBV7-9 with TRBJ2-5; D possibly matches TRBD1 or TRBD2 (5 bases each). The CDR3 spans 15 residues. The ends were cut back, 5 bases at V and 2 bases at J, with 15 bases in the middle. Germline V gene sequence: CDR1 SEHNR, CDR2 FQNEAQ (reference sequence).

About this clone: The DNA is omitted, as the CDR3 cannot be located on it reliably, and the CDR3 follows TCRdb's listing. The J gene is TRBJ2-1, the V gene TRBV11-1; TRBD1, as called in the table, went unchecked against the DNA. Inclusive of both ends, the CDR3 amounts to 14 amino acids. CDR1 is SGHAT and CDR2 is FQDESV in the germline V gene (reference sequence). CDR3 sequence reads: CASSQFGPGNEQFF.

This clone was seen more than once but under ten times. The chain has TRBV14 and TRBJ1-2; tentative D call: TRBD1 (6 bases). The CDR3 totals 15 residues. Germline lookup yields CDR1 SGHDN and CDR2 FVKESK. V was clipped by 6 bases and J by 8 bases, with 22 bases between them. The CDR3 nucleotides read TGTGCCAGCAGTTTTGTAGGGGGGAGGTTCGGCGGCTACACCTTC. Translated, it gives CASSFVGGRFGGYTF. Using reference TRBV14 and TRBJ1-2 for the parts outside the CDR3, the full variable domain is EAGVTQFPSHSVIEKGQTVTLRCDPISGHDNLYWYRRVMGKEIKFLLHFVKESKQDESGMPNNRFLAERTGGTYSTLKVQPAELEDSGVYFCASSFVGGRFGGYTFGSGTRLTVV.

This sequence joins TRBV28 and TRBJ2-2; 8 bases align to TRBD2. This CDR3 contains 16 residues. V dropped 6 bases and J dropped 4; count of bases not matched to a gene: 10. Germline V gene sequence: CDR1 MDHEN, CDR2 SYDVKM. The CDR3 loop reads CASSRKWREVTGELFF. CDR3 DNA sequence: TGTGCCAGCAGCCGCAAATGGCGGGAGGTCACCGGGGAGCTGTTTTTT.

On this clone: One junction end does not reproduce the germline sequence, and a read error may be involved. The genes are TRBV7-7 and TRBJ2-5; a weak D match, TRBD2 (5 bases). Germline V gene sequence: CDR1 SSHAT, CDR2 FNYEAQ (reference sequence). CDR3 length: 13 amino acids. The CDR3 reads CASSPDFQETQYF. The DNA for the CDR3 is TGTGCTAGCAGCCCGGACTTCCAAGAGACCCAGTACTTC. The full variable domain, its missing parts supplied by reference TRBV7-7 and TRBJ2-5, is GAGVSQSPRYKVTKRGQDVTLRCDPISSHATLYWYQQALGQGPEFLTYFNYEAQPDKSGLPSDRFSAERPEGSISTLTIQRTEQRDSAMYRCASSPDFQETQYFGPGTRLLVL.

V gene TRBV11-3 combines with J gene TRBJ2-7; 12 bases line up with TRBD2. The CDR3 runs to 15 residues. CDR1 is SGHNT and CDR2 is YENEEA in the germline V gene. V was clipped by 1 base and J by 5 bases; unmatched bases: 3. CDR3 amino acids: CASSLGTSGKDEQYF. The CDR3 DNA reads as TGTGCCAGCAGCTTAGGGACTAGCGGGAAGGACGAGCAGTACTTC.

CDR3 DNA: TGTGCCAGCAGCTTAGATGGTTCCAGGGGCCGAGGGGCTTTCTTT. Amino acid sequence: CASSLDGSRGRGAFF. J is TRBJ1-1 and V is TRBV11-3, with a weak D call TRBD1 (6 bases). This CDR3 is 15 amino acids long. Trimming stripped 0 bases from V and 11 bases from J, with 19 bases between. Germline V lookup: CDR1 SGHNT, CDR2 YENEEA.

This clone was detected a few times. The CDR3 DNA reads as TGCGCCAGCAGCACCGGGACTAGCGAGCTTAACGAGCAGTACTTC. Its protein is CASSTGTSELNEQYF. The chain couples TRBV5-1 to TRBJ2-7; 10 bases fit TRBD2. CDR1 and CDR2 from the germline V gene are SGHRS and YFSETQ. With V trimmed by 4 bases and J by 5 bases, 9 bases remained unmatched. CDR3 length: 15 residues.

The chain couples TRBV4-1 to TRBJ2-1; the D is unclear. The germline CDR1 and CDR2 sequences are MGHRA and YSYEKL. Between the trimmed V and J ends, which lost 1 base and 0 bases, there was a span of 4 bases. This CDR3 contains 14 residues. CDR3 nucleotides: TGCGCCAGCAGCCAAGGAGACTCCTACAATGAGCAGTTCTTC. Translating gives CASSQGDSYNEQFF.

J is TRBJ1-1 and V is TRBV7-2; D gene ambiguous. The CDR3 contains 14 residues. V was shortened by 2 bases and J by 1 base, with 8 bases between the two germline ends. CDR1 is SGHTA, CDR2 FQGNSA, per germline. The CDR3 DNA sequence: TGTGCCAGCAGCTTACTCCCCACGAACACTGAAGCTTTCTTT. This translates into CASSLLPTNTEAFF.

The DNA for the CDR3 is TGTGCCAGCAGCTTGGCCGGGGGGACCTACGAGCAGTACTTC. The encoded protein is CASSLAGGTYEQYF. The chain employs TRBV5-6 and TRBJ2-7; 7 positions agree with TRBD2. The CDR3 extends over 14 amino acids. Per the germline V gene, CDR1 is SGHDT and CDR2 is YYEEEE. Unmatched junction bases numbered 2, after V lost 0 bases and J lost 2 bases.

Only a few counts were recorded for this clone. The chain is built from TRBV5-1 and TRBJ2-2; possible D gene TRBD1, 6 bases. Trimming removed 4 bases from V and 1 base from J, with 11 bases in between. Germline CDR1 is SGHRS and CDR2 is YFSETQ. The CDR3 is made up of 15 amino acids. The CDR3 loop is CASSLQGLNTGELFF. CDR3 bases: TGCGCCAGCAGCCTACAGGGATTGAACACCGGGGAGCTGTTTTTT.

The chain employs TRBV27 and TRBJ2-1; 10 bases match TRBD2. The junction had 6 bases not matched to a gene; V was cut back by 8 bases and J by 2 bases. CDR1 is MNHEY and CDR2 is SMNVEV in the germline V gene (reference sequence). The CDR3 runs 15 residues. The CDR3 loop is CASSDSGRPYNEQFF. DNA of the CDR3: TGTGCCAGCTCCGATAGCGGGAGGCCCTACAATGAGCAGTTCTTC.

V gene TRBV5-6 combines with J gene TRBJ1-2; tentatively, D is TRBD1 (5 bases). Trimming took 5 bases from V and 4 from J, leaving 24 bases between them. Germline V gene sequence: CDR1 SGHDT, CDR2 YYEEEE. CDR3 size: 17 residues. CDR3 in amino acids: CASSFRDGSMDFYGYTF. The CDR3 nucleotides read TGTGCCAGCAGTTTCCGGGACGGCTCTATGGACTTCTATGGCTACACCTTC.

The CDR3 sequence: CASSPRRTGFVSPLHF. DNA of the CDR3: TGTGCCAGCAGTCCCCGTAGGACAGGGTTCGTGTCACCCCTCCACTTT. The V and J genes are TRBV6-6 and TRBJ1-6; 8 bases align to TRBD1. Germline values: CDR1 MNHNY, CDR2 SVGAGI (reference sequence). J was trimmed by 10 bases and V by 5 bases; bases with no gene match: 13. This CDR3 has 16 amino acids.

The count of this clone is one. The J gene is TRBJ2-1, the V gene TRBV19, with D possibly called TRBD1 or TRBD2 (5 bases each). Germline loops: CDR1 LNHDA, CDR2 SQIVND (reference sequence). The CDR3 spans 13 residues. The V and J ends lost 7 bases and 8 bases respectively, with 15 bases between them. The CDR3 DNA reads TGTGCCAGTACTAACTCGGGGCCTGATGAGCAGTTCTTC. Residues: CASTNSGPDEQFF.

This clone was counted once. This CDR3 is CASSIARDSGYGYTF. The CDR3 coding sequence is TGTGCCAGTAGTATAGCCCGGGACAGCGGCTATGGCTACACCTTC. The chain links TRBV19 to TRBJ1-2; 7 bases are shared with TRBD1. V was clipped by 1 base and J by 4 bases; unmatched bases: 6. CDR3 length: 15 residues. Germline CDR1 reads LNHDA; CDR2 reads SQIVND (reference sequence).

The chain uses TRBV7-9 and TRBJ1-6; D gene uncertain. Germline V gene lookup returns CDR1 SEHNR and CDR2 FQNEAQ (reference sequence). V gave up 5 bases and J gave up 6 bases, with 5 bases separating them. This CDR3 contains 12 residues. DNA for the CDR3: TGTGCCAGCAGCATCGGTAATTCACCCCTCCACTTT. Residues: CASSIGNSPLHF.

The CDR3 region has the DNA TGTGCCAGCAGTTCCGGACTAGCGGGACATCACAAGAACACCGGGGAGCTGTTTTTT. Translated: CASSSGLAGHHKNTGELFF. V gene TRBV28 combines with J gene TRBJ2-2; the match to TRBD2 covers 12 bases. V dropped 4 bases and J dropped 1; count of bases not matched to a gene: 10. The CDR3 is 19 residues long. CDR1 is MDHEN, CDR2 SYDVKM, per germline.

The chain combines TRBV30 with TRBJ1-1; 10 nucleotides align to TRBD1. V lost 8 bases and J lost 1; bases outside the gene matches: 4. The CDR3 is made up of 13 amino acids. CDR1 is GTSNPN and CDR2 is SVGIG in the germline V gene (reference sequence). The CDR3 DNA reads TGTGCCCTCAGGACAGGGGGGAACACTGAAGCTTTCTTT. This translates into CALRTGGNTEAFF.

The CDR3 coding sequence is TGCAGTGCTCCTAGGACAGGAACGCAGTATTTT. Its protein product is CSAPRTGTQYF. J is TRBJ2-3 and V is TRBV20-1; 7 bases are shared with TRBD1. The V gene's germline CDR1 is DFQATT and CDR2 SNEGSKA (reference sequence). The V gene end was trimmed by 5 bases and the J gene end by 9 bases; junction bases not matched to a gene: 5. This CDR3 comprises 11 residues.

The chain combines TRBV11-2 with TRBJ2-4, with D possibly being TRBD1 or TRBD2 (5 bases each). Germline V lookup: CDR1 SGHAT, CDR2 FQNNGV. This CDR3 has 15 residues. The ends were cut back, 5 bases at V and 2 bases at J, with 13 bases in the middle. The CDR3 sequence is CASSLRPGPKNIQYF. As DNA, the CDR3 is TGTGCCAGCAGCCTACGACCGGGACCCAAAAACATTCAGTACTTC.

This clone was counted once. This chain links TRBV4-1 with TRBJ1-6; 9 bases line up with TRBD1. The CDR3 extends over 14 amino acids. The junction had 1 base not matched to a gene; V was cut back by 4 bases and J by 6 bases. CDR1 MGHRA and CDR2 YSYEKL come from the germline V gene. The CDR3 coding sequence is TGCGCCAGCAGCCGGGGACAGGGTAATTCACCCCTCCACTTT. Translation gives CASSRGQGNSPLHF.